Presented here are 10 T cell receptor beta chains from one specimen sequenced in a study of T cells in Graves' hyperthyroidism and ophthalmopathy. It was RNA transcripts that yielded the amplified TCR beta CDR3 regions. In the first-round RT-PCR of the TCR CDR3, the HTBI primer set was used. TCRdb redid the calling of the multiplex PCR reads with MiXCR, one entry per CDR3 protein. Among more than 500,000 distinct CDR3 sequences listed, about 16% were seen once. The sample taken for sequencing was blood. These TCRs come from a woman under 40 with Graves' ophthalmopathy.

With regard to this clonotype: A much bigger clone sits one base away, suggesting this may be a read error. The chain joins TRBV5-1 to TRBJ1-2; no definite D call. V was cut by 5 bases and J by 8 bases, with 25 bases left in between. Germline assignment: CDR1 SGHRS and CDR2 YFSETQ. The CDR3 length is 16 residues. The CDR3 nucleotides read TGCGCCAGCAGATACGAATCCCATTCGAGTAACCCGGGCTACACCTTC. It translates to CASRYESHSSNPGYTF.

The V gene is TRBV6-2 or TRBV6-3, the J gene TRBJ1-5; unclear D gene. The CDR3 has 15 residues. Germline V lookup: CDR1 MNHEY, CDR2 SVGEGT. V was shortened by 0 bases and J by 3 bases, with 9 bases between the two germline ends. The DNA for the CDR3 is TGTGCCAGCAGTTACTCGATAGGGAACAATCAGCCCCAGCATTTT. Translated: CASSYSIGNNQPQHF.

Only a few counts were recorded for this clonotype. V usage is TRBV9 and J usage is TRBJ2-1; possibly TRBD1 for D (6 bases). Germline V gives CDR1 SGDLS, CDR2 YYNGEE. The CDR3 is 13 amino acids. Between the trimmed V and J ends, which lost 0 bases and 10 bases, there was a span of 11 bases. DNA of the CDR3: TGTGCCAGCAGCGTAGTTGGGGGCAGCGAGCAGTTCTTC. Translating gives CASSVVGGSEQFF.

This clonotype turned up a few times. The chain has TRBV12-3 or TRBV12-4 and TRBJ2-7; no firm D call. There are 14 residues in the CDR3. V dropped 5 bases and J dropped 2 bases, with 13 bases sitting between them. CDR3 in DNA: TGTGCCAGCAGTACCCCACCGGCTACCTACGAGCAGTACTTC. This encodes CASSTPPATYEQYF.

The J gene is TRBJ1-2, the V gene TRBV2, with D unclear. With 2 bases removed from V and 3 bases from J, the gap between germline ends came to 22 bases. This CDR3 has 18 amino acids. Germline lookup yields CDR1 SNHLY and CDR2 FYNNEI. Here the CDR3 DNA reads TGTGCCAGCAGTGAACTAGGCGTTAGGGCATTTGATCACTATGGCTACACCTTC. This gives the protein CASSELGVRAFDHYGYTF.

This clonotype was picked up many times. The chain employs TRBV28 and TRBJ2-7; D possibly corresponds to TRBD1 (6 bases). The V end was cut by 2 bases, the J end by 2 bases, with 13 bases between. Germline V lookup: CDR1 MDHEN, CDR2 SYDVKM. The CDR3 sequence is 15 residues long. In nucleotides, the CDR3 is TGTGCCAGCAGTTTACCCGGACAGACCCCCTACGAGCAGTACTTC. The encoded protein is CASSLPGQTPYEQYF.

This clonotype was seen a few times. V and J are TRBV19 and TRBJ2-1, with 9 bases lining up with TRBD1. The CDR3 is 16 amino acids. Germline V gene lookup returns CDR1 LNHDA and CDR2 SQIVND (reference sequence). The J segment lost 5 bases and the V segment lost 8 bases, leaving 13 bases of the junction unmatched. The CDR3 here is CASSSPWGQGNNEQFF. The CDR3 nucleotides read TGTGCCAGTTCCAGCCCGTGGGGACAGGGAAACAATGAGCAGTTCTTC.

This clonotype has more than one count but fewer than ten. This rearrangement joins TRBV6-2 or TRBV6-3 to TRBJ2-2; 8 bases line up with TRBD2. J lost 6 bases, V lost 10 bases, and 7 bases had no gene match. The CDR3 length is 13 residues. Germline V gives CDR1 MNHEY, CDR2 SVGEGT. CDR3 DNA: TGTGCCACCAGGGGACTAGAAGCCGGGGAGCTGTTTTTT. It translates to CATRGLEAGELFF.

In this sample, this clonotype turned up many times. The chain recombines TRBV9 with TRBJ2-7; D is unresolved. Germline CDR1 and CDR2: SGDLS and YYNGEE. Trimming cost V 2 bases and J 0 bases, with 9 bases left between them. This CDR3 is built from 14 residues. The CDR3 DNA reads TGTGCCAGCAGCGTCGGCTCTAGCTCCTACGAGCAGTACTTC. Translation gives CASSVGSSSYEQYF.

The V and J genes are TRBV11-2 and TRBJ1-4; possible D gene TRBD1, 5 bases. Trimming stripped 5 bases from V and 5 bases from J, with 18 bases between. Per the germline V gene, CDR1 is SGHAT and CDR2 is FQNNGV. The CDR3 spans 16 residues. The CDR3 DNA follows: TGTGCCAGCAGCCCTCCCTCGTGGTACAGGAATGAAAAACTGTTTTTT. Amino acid sequence: CASSPPSWYRNEKLFF.